Each of the 19 T cell receptor beta chains below was sequenced from the same sample in a study of response to subunit inactivated influenza vaccine. TCRdb reprocessed the RT-PCR reads with MiXCR, giving one entry per CDR3 protein. The sample has about half a million distinct CDR3 sequences; around 25% are singletons. This sample comprised CD4+ T cells sorted from PBMCs, obtained roughly 5 days after vaccination. These receptors all come from a man aged 45-65 years who received an inactivated influenza vaccine.

This clonotype was seen a handful of times. This chain uses TRBV6-6 with TRBJ2-7; TRBD2 might be the D (5 bases). The CDR3 runs 12 residues. Germline V gene data show CDR1 as MNHNY and CDR2 as SVGAGI (reference sequence). Trimming took 5 bases from V and 5 from J, leaving 10 bases between them. CDR3 region: CASSRRLHEQYF. The DNA of the CDR3 is TGTGCCAGCAGTCGGCGACTACACGAGCAGTACTTC.

The chain links TRBV5-6 to TRBJ2-7, with D hard to call. This CDR3 has 15 residues. CDR1 is SGHDT, CDR2 YYEEEE, per germline. The ends were cut back, 1 base at V and 3 bases at J, with 14 bases in the middle. This CDR3 reads CASSLYVGSFYEQYF. Here the CDR3 DNA reads TGTGCCAGCAGCTTGTATGTGGGCAGCTTCTACGAGCAGTACTTC.

The chain links TRBV6-5 to TRBJ2-7, with 7 bases fitting TRBD2. This CDR3 comprises 14 residues. Germline-derived CDR1 and CDR2 are MNHEY and SVGAGI. V lost 1 base and J lost 3; bases outside the gene matches: 3. The CDR3 DNA follows: TGTGCCAGCAGTTACTGGAGGGAGGGCTACGAGCAGTACTTC. Its translation is CASSYWREGYEQYF.

The CDR3 loop reads CSVADRGREQYF. CDR3 nucleotide sequence: TGCAGCGTTGCCGACAGGGGGCGAGAGCAGTACTTC. The chain has TRBV29-1 and TRBJ2-7; 10 nucleotides line up with TRBD1. Germline trimming cut 4 bases from V and 7 bases from J; bases unmatched to any gene: 4. Germline V gene data show CDR1 as SQVTM and CDR2 as ANQGSEA. This CDR3 contains 12 residues.

This clonotype was counted at least ten times. The rearrangement links TRBV11-2 to TRBJ2-3; 16 positions match TRBD2. Per germline, CDR1 SGHAT and CDR2 FQNNGV. The CDR3 consists of 21 residues. V lost 1 base to trimming and J lost 1 base; unmatched junction nucleotides: 11. The CDR3 is CASSLGGGLAGGGQGTDTQYF. DNA for the CDR3: TGTGCCAGCAGCTTAGGAGGGGGACTAGCGGGAGGGGGCCAAGGCACAGATACGCAGTATTTT.

V is TRBV7-2 and J is TRBJ2-5, with a tentative D call TRBD1 (5 bases). This CDR3 is built from 14 residues. Germline loops: CDR1 SGHTA, CDR2 FQGNSA. The V gene lost 1 base and the J gene lost 4 bases, with 10 bases spanning the gap. The CDR3 region is CASSLDARVETQYF. CDR3 nucleotides: TGTGCCAGCAGCTTAGATGCCAGGGTAGAGACCCAGTACTTC.

This clonotype has a handful of counts. The J gene is TRBJ1-2, the V gene TRBV12-3 or TRBV12-4, with D uncertain. The CDR3 contains 15 residues. V was trimmed by 5 bases and J by 0 bases, leaving 13 bases between them. The CDR3, as DNA: TGTGCCAGCAGTCCCACGGGCAGAGCTAACTATGGCTACACCTTC. Residues: CASSPTGRANYGYTF.

This clonotype was picked up a small number of times. The chain employs TRBV29-1 and TRBJ2-1; D is perhaps TRBD2 (5 bases). V gave up 5 bases and J gave up 8 bases, with 16 bases separating them. This CDR3 region has 13 residues. Germline V gives CDR1 SQVTM, CDR2 ANQGSEA. CDR3: CSVMGEVSYEQFF. In DNA, the CDR3 is TGCAGCGTTATGGGAGAGGTTAGCTATGAGCAGTTCTTC.

The chain couples TRBV18 to TRBJ1-4; 9 bases are a match to TRBD1. Germline-derived CDR1 and CDR2 are KGHSH and LQKENI. This CDR3 has 15 amino acids. V was clipped by 2 bases and J by 4 bases; unmatched bases: 2. CDR3 DNA sequence: TGTGCCAGCTCACCATTGGGACAGGGTAATGAAAAACTGTTTTTT. It codes for CASSPLGQGNEKLFF.

This clonotype was seen a few times. The chain joins TRBV7-2 to TRBJ2-7, with 7 bases aligning to TRBD1. Germline V lookup: CDR1 SGHTA, CDR2 FQGNSA. V was pared by 4 bases and J by 3 bases, with 6 bases of the junction left unmatched. CDR3 length equals 14 residues. CDR3: CASSSIRDSYEQYF. CDR3 nucleotide sequence: TGTGCCAGCAGCTCAATTCGGGACAGCTACGAGCAGTACTTC.

This chain links TRBV20-1 with TRBJ1-6; the D is unclear. Germline CDR1 is DFQATT and CDR2 is SNEGSKA (reference sequence). The CDR3 loop spans 13 amino acids. The V end lost 7 bases, the J end lost 6 bases, and 13 bases lay between the germline ends. The CDR3 loop is CSGRLEGNSPLHF. In DNA form, the CDR3 reads TGCAGTGGTCGCTTAGAGGGTAATTCACCCCTCCACTTT.

This clonotype was seen a few times. V gene TRBV20-1 combines with J gene TRBJ2-3, with a possible D match to TRBD2 (6 bases). Trimming removed 3 bases from V and 7 bases from J, with 17 bases in between. The CDR3 contains 14 residues. Germline V gene sequence: CDR1 DFQATT, CDR2 SNEGSKA (reference sequence). CDR3 bases: TGCAGTGCTAGCGGGACTTACCCCGTGAATACGCAGTATTTT. This encodes CSASGTYPVNTQYF.

This chain joins TRBV5-1 and TRBJ2-3; D remains ambiguous. Between the trimmed V and J ends, which lost 4 bases and 0 bases, there was a span of 9 bases. Germline lookup yields CDR1 SGHRS and CDR2 YFSETQ. CDR3 length: 14 residues. The CDR3 region is CASSRPDSTDTQYF. In DNA, the CDR3 is TGCGCCAGCAGCCGCCCGGACAGCACAGATACGCAGTATTTT.

V is TRBV5-5 and J is TRBJ2-3, with 8 nucleotides matching TRBD2. The CDR3 spans 16 residues. CDR1 is SGHKS and CDR2 is YYEKEE in the germline V gene (reference sequence). V shed 0 bases, J shed 6 bases, and the junction held 9 bases outside the gene matches. In DNA form, the CDR3 reads TGTGCCAGCAGCTTGGGTTCTAGCGGGTTCGCCGATACGCAGTATTTT. It encodes CASSLGSSGFADTQYF. Based on the CDR3 plus reference TRBV5-5 and TRBJ2-3, the full variable domain is DAGVTQSPTHLIKTRGQQVTLRCSPISGHKSVSWYQQVLGQGPQFIFQYYEKEERGRGNFPDRFSARQFPNYSSELNVNALLLGDSALYLCASSLGSSGFADTQYFGPGTRLTVL.

This clonotype was seen more than once but under ten times. This chain connects TRBV6-6 to TRBJ2-3; D not certain. The CDR3 is 12 amino acids. Germline lookup yields CDR1 MNHNY and CDR2 SVGAGI (reference sequence). Trimming left V 6 bases short and J 2 bases short, with 6 bases between. CDR3 residues: CASSDSTDTQYF. DNA of the CDR3: TGTGCCAGCAGCGACTCCACAGATACGCAGTATTTT.

This clonotype occurred once. The CDR3 does not end in the conserved phenylalanine or tryptophan, so this is likely a read error. The limits of the CDR3 on the DNA are not certain, so only TCRdb's listed CDR3 is given. The rearrangement links TRBV5-8 to TRBJ2-2; the table names TRBD2, a call not compared with the DNA. Both ends counted, the CDR3 spans 14 residues. CDR1 and CDR2 (germline): SGHTS, YDEGEE. CDR3 sequence: CASGDGVLSGELLC.

This clonotype has ten or more counts. The chain combines TRBV7-2 with TRBJ2-7; no definite D call. This CDR3 is 13 amino acids long. V lost 5 bases, J lost 0 bases, and 8 bases lay in between. Germline CDR1 and CDR2: SGHTA and FQGNSA. The CDR3 region is CASSPDPSYEQYF. CDR3 bases: TGTGCCAGCAGCCCCGATCCCTCCTACGAGCAGTACTTC.

The chain couples TRBV18 to TRBJ1-2, with D tentatively TRBD1 (5 bases). V was cut by 5 bases and J by 2 bases, with 9 bases left in between. The V gene's germline CDR1 is KGHSH and CDR2 LQKENI. The CDR3 length is 13 residues. The CDR3 protein is CASSATENYGYTF. CDR3 nucleotide sequence: TGTGCCAGCTCAGCGACAGAAAACTATGGCTACACCTTC.

This clonotype was seen repeatedly, ten times or more. V gene TRBV5-1 combines with J gene TRBJ2-7, with D perhaps matching TRBD1 or TRBD2 (5 bases each). In germline, CDR1 is SGHRS, CDR2 YFSETQ. The CDR3 loop spans 15 amino acids. V lost 4 bases and J lost 3, with 17 bases in between. Here the CDR3 DNA reads TGCGCCAGCAGCGCCGGGACCGCAGCGGTCTACGAGCAGTACTTC. As protein: CASSAGTAAVYEQYF. The whole variable domain, filled in from reference TRBV5-1 and TRBJ2-7, reads KAGVTQTPRYLIKTRGQQVTLSCSPISGHRSVSWYQQTPGQGLQFLFEYFSETQRNKGNFPGRFSGRQFSNSRSEMNVSTLELGDSALYLCASSAGTAAVYEQYFGPGTRLTVT.